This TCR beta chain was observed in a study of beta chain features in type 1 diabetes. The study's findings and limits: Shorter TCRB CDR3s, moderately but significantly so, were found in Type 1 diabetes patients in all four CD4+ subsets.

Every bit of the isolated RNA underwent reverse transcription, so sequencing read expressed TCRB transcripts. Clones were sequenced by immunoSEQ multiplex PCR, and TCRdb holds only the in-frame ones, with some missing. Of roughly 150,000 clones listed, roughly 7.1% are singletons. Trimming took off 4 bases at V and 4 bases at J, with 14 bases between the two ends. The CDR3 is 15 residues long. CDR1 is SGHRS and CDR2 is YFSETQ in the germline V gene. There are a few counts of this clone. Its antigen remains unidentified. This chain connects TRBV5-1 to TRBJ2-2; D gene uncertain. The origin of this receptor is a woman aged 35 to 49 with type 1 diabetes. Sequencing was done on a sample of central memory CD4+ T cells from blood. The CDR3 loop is CASSLFVRGTGELFF. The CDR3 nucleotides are TGCGCCAGCAGCCTCTTTGTGCGCGGCACCGGGGAGCTGTTTTTT.